The 22 T cell receptor beta chains in this list originate from one sample, sequenced in a study of cytomegalovirus exposure and HLA in healthy donors. The PCR contained 60 Vbeta and 13 Jbeta primers. Measured with immunoSEQ multiplex PCR; TCRdb has only the in-frame clones, and not every one. Recorded for this sample: roughly 50,000 clones. Material for sequencing was PBMCs. Source of these receptors: a woman in her sixties or seventies in good health and CMV-seropositive.

The chain has TRBV2 and TRBJ2-2; 7 bases line up with TRBD1. The CDR3 has 14 residues. Per the germline V gene, CDR1 is SNHLY and CDR2 is FYNNEI. Losses at the gene ends were 6 bases for V and 6 bases for J; bases not matched to a gene: 7. CDR3 in DNA: TGTGCCAGCAGAGCGACAGGGAGCCCCGGGGAGCTGTTTTTT. This gives the protein CASRATGSPGELFF.

This sequence joins TRBV6-5 and TRBJ2-7, with 7 nucleotides matching TRBD1. This CDR3 has 14 amino acids. V lost 7 bases to trimming and J lost 2 bases; unmatched junction nucleotides: 8. CDR1 is MNHEY and CDR2 is SVGAGI in the germline V gene. In nucleotides, the CDR3 is TGTGCCAGCATCTCGGGACAGAGCGCCTACGAGCAGTACTTC. The encoded protein is CASISGQSAYEQYF.

This chain links TRBV7-2 with TRBJ1-1, with 7 bases fitting TRBD1. V gave up 2 bases and J gave up 7 bases; unmatched junction bases: 10. Germline V gene lookup returns CDR1 SGHTA and CDR2 FQGNSA. The CDR3 contains 15 residues. The CDR3 DNA follows: TGTGCCAGCAGCTTAATTCAGGACAGGTGGGATGAAGCTTTCTTT. Encoded protein: CASSLIQDRWDEAFF.

V usage is TRBV7-6 and J usage is TRBJ2-2; the match to TRBD1 covers 7 bases. V lost 5 bases to trimming and J lost 1 base; unmatched junction nucleotides: 4. This CDR3 contains 15 residues. Germline assignment: CDR1 SGHVS and CDR2 FNYEAQ. CDR3 region: CASSLGTENTGELFF. For the CDR3, the DNA is TGTGCCAGCAGCCTCGGGACAGAGAACACCGGGGAGCTGTTTTTT.

The J gene is TRBJ1-1, the V gene TRBV7-2; D is possibly TRBD1 (5 bases). CDR1 is SGHTA and CDR2 is FQGNSA in the germline V gene. V shed 1 base and J shed 1 base, with 10 bases lying between them. This CDR3 spans 15 amino acids. For the CDR3, the DNA is TGTGCCAGCAGCTTAGGCGACAGAAGGAACACTGAAGCTTTCTTT. Residues: CASSLGDRRNTEAFF.

The chain has TRBV6-6 and TRBJ2-5, with 7 nucleotides matching TRBD1. The CDR3 runs to 13 residues. Trimming removed 6 bases from V and 1 base from J; junction bases left unmatched: 2. Germline V gene data show CDR1 as MNHNY and CDR2 as SVGAGI (reference sequence). This CDR3 is CASRTGSQETQYF. The CDR3 DNA sequence: TGTGCCAGCAGGACAGGGAGCCAAGAGACCCAGTACTTC.

The V gene is TRBV5-1, the J gene TRBJ2-5, with 12 nucleotides matching TRBD2. CDR1 and CDR2 (germline): SGHRS, YFSETQ. V gave up 4 bases and J gave up 4 bases; unmatched junction bases: 5. The CDR3 runs 15 residues. The CDR3 here is CASSQKTSGGETQYF. In DNA, the CDR3 is TGCGCCAGCAGCCAAAAGACTAGCGGGGGAGAGACCCAGTACTTC.

The CDR3 reads CASSESRTDMYGYTF. The CDR3 nucleotides are TGTGCCAGCAGTGAATCACGGACAGATATGTATGGCTACACCTTC. This chain links TRBV2 with TRBJ1-2, with D possibly matching TRBD1 (6 bases). Per germline, CDR1 SNHLY and CDR2 FYNNEI. V lost 2 bases and J 5 bases, leaving 15 bases between the germline ends. The CDR3 is 15 amino acids.

This chain uses TRBV7-6 with TRBJ1-6, with TRBD1 matching 8 bases. V gave up 5 bases and J gave up 8 bases; unmatched junction bases: 8. Looked up from germline, CDR1 is SGHVS and CDR2 is FNYEAQ. This CDR3 comprises 15 residues. The CDR3 spells CASSPADREDSPLHF. As DNA, the CDR3 is TGTGCCAGCAGCCCAGCGGACAGGGAGGATTCACCCCTCCACTTT.

The chain has TRBV18 and TRBJ1-4; D is uncertain. This CDR3 is 15 amino acids long. Trimming removed 2 bases from V and 4 bases from J, with 11 bases in between. Germline V gene data show CDR1 as KGHSH and CDR2 as LQKENI. In nucleotides, the CDR3 is TGTGCCAGCTCACCAAGCGCCGGTAATAATGAAAAACTGTTTTTT. Protein sequence: CASSPSAGNNEKLFF.

This chain joins TRBV6-5 and TRBJ1-1, with a weak D call TRBD1 (6 bases). Germline loops: CDR1 MNHEY, CDR2 SVGAGI. Trimming took 6 bases from V and 3 from J, leaving 17 bases between them. CDR3 length equals 15 residues. CDR3 sequence: CASSPRTEKYTEAFF. The DNA of the CDR3 is TGTGCCAGCAGCCCTCGGACAGAAAAGTACACTGAAGCTTTCTTT.

V usage is TRBV6-6 and J usage is TRBJ2-7; 12 bases match TRBD2. Losses at the gene ends were 6 bases for V and 3 bases for J; bases not matched to a gene: 3. The CDR3 has 14 amino acids. Per the germline V gene, CDR1 is MNHNY and CDR2 is SVGAGI (reference sequence). CDR3: CASRPSGGDYEQYF. Here the CDR3 DNA reads TGTGCCAGCAGGCCTAGCGGGGGGGACTACGAGCAGTACTTC.

The chain links TRBV20-1 to TRBJ1-2; D is uncertain. Trimming took 6 bases from V and 6 from J, leaving 5 bases between them. Germline CDR1 DFQATT, CDR2 SNEGSKA (reference sequence). The CDR3 loop spans 9 amino acids. CDR3 DNA: TGCAGTGCCGTTGATGGCTACACCTTC. The encoded protein is CSAVDGYTF.

This sequence joins TRBV27 and TRBJ2-1; a possible D gene is TRBD2 (5 bases). V was clipped by 3 bases and J by 0 bases, with 9 bases between them. This CDR3 region has 15 residues. Looked up from germline, CDR1 is MNHEY and CDR2 is SMNVEV (reference sequence). The CDR3 bases are TGTGCCAGCAGTTTTGGAGGAAGCTCCTACAATGAGCAGTTCTTC. This encodes CASSFGGSSYNEQFF.

The chain couples TRBV1 to TRBJ2-7; TRBD2, as called in the table, went unchecked against the DNA. TRBV1 is a listed pseudogene. CDR3 size: 18 residues. The CDR3 DNA sequence: TGCACCAGCAGCCAAGATACCCCGTTGACTAGCGGGCGCTACGAGCAGTACTTC. It yields the protein CTSSQDTPLTSGRYEQYF.

This rearrangement joins TRBV2 to TRBJ2-7; 7 nucleotides match TRBD2. This CDR3 spans 14 amino acids. Germline V gene data show CDR1 as SNHLY and CDR2 as FYNNEI. The J segment lost 7 bases and the V segment lost 0 bases, leaving 6 bases of the junction unmatched. CDR3 region: CASSEAGGVGEQYF. The CDR3 DNA follows: TGTGCCAGCAGTGAAGCGGGGGGGGTGGGAGAGCAGTACTTC.

The genes are TRBV19 and TRBJ1-2; the D gene is possibly TRBD1 (5 bases). This CDR3 has 12 residues. V was clipped by 5 bases and J by 10 bases, with 14 bases between them. From germline, CDR1 is LNHDA and CDR2 SQIVND (reference sequence). The CDR3 DNA reads as TGTGCCAGTAGTCCCTCTTCGACAGTCTACACCTTC. It is translated as CASSPSSTVYTF.

The rearrangement links TRBV27 to TRBJ2-7; the D is unclear. Germline values: CDR1 MNHEY, CDR2 SMNVEV (reference sequence). The V gene lost 2 bases and the J gene lost 3 bases, with 8 bases spanning the gap. The CDR3 runs 13 residues. The CDR3 reads CASSLKRHYEQYF. The DNA of the CDR3 is TGTGCCAGCAGTTTAAAGCGCCACTACGAGCAGTACTTC.

The chain links TRBV5-4 to TRBJ1-6, with D possibly matching TRBD1 (5 bases). The V gene's germline CDR1 is SGHNT and CDR2 YYREEE (reference sequence). The CDR3 has 14 residues. Between the trimmed V and J ends, which lost 4 bases and 10 bases, there was a span of 15 bases. CDR3 nucleotide sequence: TGTGCCAGCAGCCCCCGGCAGGGTGGGTCACCCCTCCACTTT. It encodes CASSPRQGGSPLHF.

The chain recombines TRBV11-2 with TRBJ2-3; no clear D. Trimming stripped 3 bases from V and 5 bases from J, with 12 bases between. CDR1 is SGHAT and CDR2 is FQNNGV in the germline V gene. The CDR3 runs 14 residues. CDR3 in amino acids: CASSFPRPGDTQYF. The CDR3 DNA follows: TGTGCCAGCAGCTTCCCGCGCCCGGGAGATACGCAGTATTTT.

V usage is TRBV28 and J usage is TRBJ2-1; 7 bases map to TRBD1. This CDR3 comprises 12 residues. V shed 7 bases and J 12 bases; nucleotides not matched to a gene: 9. Germline CDR1 and CDR2: MDHEN and SYDVKM. CDR3 in DNA: TGTGCCAGCACAGCGCCGAGGGGGCGGCAGTTCTTC. Its protein product is CASTAPRGRQFF.

The V call is TRBV6-1, the J call TRBJ1-5; 9 nucleotides line up with TRBD1. CDR3 size: 14 residues. V shed 6 bases and J 4 bases; nucleotides not matched to a gene: 4. Germline-derived CDR1 and CDR2 are MNHNS and SASEGT. The CDR3 reads CASSGQGKNQPQHF. The CDR3 DNA follows: TGTGCCAGCAGCGGACAGGGGAAAAATCAGCCCCAGCATTTT.